This T cell receptor (beta chain) is from a study of T cell changes during pregnancy in multiple sclerosis. This clone was observed once. The ends lost 3 bases at V and 7 bases at J; junction bases unmatched: 11. Germline V lookup: CDR1 MDHEN, CDR2 SYDVKM. CDR3 length: 17 residues. The protocol was immunoSEQ multiplex PCR, while the TCRdb copy is restricted to in-frame clones and leaves out a portion. The sample shows 58,000 or so clones, around 92% of them seen only once. The chain has TRBV28 and TRBJ2-2; 10 bases agree with TRBD2. The sequencing used peripheral blood, collected in the first trimester of pregnancy. This clonotype was sampled from a female donor with multiple sclerosis, enrolled in a pregnancy study. This CDR3 is CASSFGVLAGAGGELFF. The DNA of the CDR3 is TGTGCCAGCAGTTTTGGGGTTCTAGCGGGAGCGGGCGGGGAGCTGTTTTTT.